This TCR beta chain is from a study of cytomegalovirus exposure and HLA in healthy donors. Study-level findings and limits: The authors excluded some V segments, including TRBV6-2 and TRBV6-3, as indistinguishable. Sequencing likely produced, as an artifact, a cluster of highly shared sequence variants. Later analysis placed DRB1 highest and HLA-C lowest in TCR association rates, which differed by HLA locus. The productive fraction for most TCR beta V segments was about 90% or about 30% in an earlier analysis.

In the PCR, 60 Vbeta and 13 Jbeta primers were used. Method: immunoSEQ multiplex PCR; TCRdb's copy keeps in-frame clones and lacks some. This table holds over 150,000 clones, 65% to 85% found once. Trimming removed 1 base from V and 0 bases from J, with 10 bases in between. The CDR3 sequence is 15 residues long. Germline CDR1 is SGDLS and CDR2 is YYNGEE. Details on this clone: The antigen remains unidentified.

The sequence was obtained from a boy under 10 years old in good health and CMV-seronegative. The specimen sequenced was PBMCs. The chain employs TRBV9 and TRBJ1-2, with D uncertain. CDR3 in DNA: TGTGCCAGCAGCGTAACCGGCGGTACTAACTATGGCTACACCTTC. This gives the protein CASSVTGGTNYGYTF.